This section outlines one T cell receptor (beta chain) sequence together with its context. Its target is unknown. Donors were ostensibly healthy at sampling, although undocumented immune exposures were probable. This CDR3 region has 17 residues. Trimming took 0 bases from V and 4 from J; bases not matched to a gene: 7. Germline V CDR1 and CDR2: LGHNA, YNFKEQ. Researchers ran the PCR with 60 Vbeta and 13 Jbeta primers. Some clones are missing from TCRdb's copy, which holds only in-frame ones; the method was immunoSEQ multiplex PCR. The sample consists of 95,000 to 150,000 clones, over 60% of them appearing once. The data are from a study of cytomegalovirus exposure and HLA in healthy donors. Study-level findings and limits: Most CMV-associated TCR beta chains appeared HLA-restricted in a later analysis. As immune exposure information, only CMV serostatus was available. Follow-up analysis later connected one missense variant in DCLRE1C with trimming of TCR beta V- and J-genes.

Sequences were obtained from PBMCs. This sequence joins TRBV4-2 and TRBJ2-1; 9 nucleotides align to TRBD1. This receptor was taken from a man aged 18 to 30 in good health and CMV-seronegative. The CDR3 nucleotides read TGTGCCAGCAGCCAAGATAGGGACAGGGAATTGTACAATGAGCAGTTCTTC. This gives the protein CASSQDRDRELYNEQFF.